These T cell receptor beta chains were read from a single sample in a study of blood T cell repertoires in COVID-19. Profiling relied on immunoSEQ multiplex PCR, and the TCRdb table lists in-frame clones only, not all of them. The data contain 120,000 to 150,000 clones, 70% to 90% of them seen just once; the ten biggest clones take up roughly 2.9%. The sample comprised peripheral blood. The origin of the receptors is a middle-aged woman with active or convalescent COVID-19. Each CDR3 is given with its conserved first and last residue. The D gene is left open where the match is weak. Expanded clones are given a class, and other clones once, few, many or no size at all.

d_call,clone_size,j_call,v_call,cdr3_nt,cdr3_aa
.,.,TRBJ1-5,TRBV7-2,TGTGCCAGCAGCCCCAACTTAGGCAATCAGCCCCAGCATTTT,CASSPNLGNQPQHF
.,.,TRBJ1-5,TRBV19,TGTGCCAGTAGCCTCCAGGGTAGCAATCAGCCCCAGCATTTT,CASSLQGSNQPQHF
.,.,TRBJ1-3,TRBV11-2,TGTGCCAGCAGCCCGGTAAACACCATATATTTT,CASSPVNTIYF
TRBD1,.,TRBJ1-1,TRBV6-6,TGTGCCAGCAGTTACTCGACAGGGCGCCGGGGCACTGAAGCTTTCTTT,CASSYSTGRRGTEAFF
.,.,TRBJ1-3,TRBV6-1,TGTGCCAGCAGTGAGCAGGACAAACACTCTGGAAACACCATATATTTT,CASSEQDKHSGNTIYF
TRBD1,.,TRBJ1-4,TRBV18,TGTGCCAGCTCACCACCGGGACAGGGTGAAAAACTGTTTTTT,CASSPPGQGEKLFF
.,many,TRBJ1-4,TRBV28,TGTGCCAGCAGTTTATTTTCAGGTTTTGATGAAAAACTGTTTTTT,CASSLFSGFDEKLFF
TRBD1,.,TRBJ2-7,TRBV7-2,TGTGCCAGCAGCGCGCAAAACAGGGGGCTCGAGCAGTACTTC,CASSAQNRGLEQYF
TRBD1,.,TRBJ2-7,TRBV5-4,TGTGCCAGCAGCTCCCTGACAGGGGTCCCTACGGGGCAGTACTTC,CASSSLTGVPTGQYF
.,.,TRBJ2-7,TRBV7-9,TGTGCCAGCGACGCCCCTGTAGTTGGGCAGGTCATTTACTACGAGCAGTACTTC,CASDAPVVGQVIYYEQYF
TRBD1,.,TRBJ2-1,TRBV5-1,TGCGCCAGCAGCTCCGGGACAGGGGCCTACAATGAGCAGTTCTTC,CASSSGTGAYNEQFF
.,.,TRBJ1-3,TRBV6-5,TGTGCCACCACTCGGGATTACTCTGGAAACACCATATATTTT,CATTRDYSGNTIYF
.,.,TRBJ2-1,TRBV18,TGTGCCAGCTCAAGCAGTTTATCTAGCCGTAATGAGCAGTTCTTC,CASSSSLSSRNEQFF
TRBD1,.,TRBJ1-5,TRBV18,TGTGCCAGCTCACCCGATGGGACAGGGGCCAATCAGCCCCAGCATTTT,CASSPDGTGANQPQHF
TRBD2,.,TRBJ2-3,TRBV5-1,TGCGCCAGCAGGACTAGCGGGAGAGGCGATACGCAGTATTTT,CASRTSGRGDTQYF
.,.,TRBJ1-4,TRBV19,TGTGCCAGTAGTATACCATTCTCAGCAGGGCCTAATGAAAAACTGTTTTTT,CASSIPFSAGPNEKLFF
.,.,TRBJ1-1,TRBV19,TGTGCCAGTAGTATTATGACAGGAAACACTGAAGCTTTCTTT,CASSIMTGNTEAFF
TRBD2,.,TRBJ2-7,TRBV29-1,TGCAGCGTTGCGGGGGGGTCTAGGTACGAGCAGTACTTC,CSVAGGSRYEQYF
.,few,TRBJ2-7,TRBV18,TGTGCCAGCTCCCGGGAATGGGAGCAGTACTTC,CASSREWEQYF
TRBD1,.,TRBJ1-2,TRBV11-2,TGTGCCAGCAGCGAAGGGACAGCAGCAACCTATGGCTACACCTTC,CASSEGTAATYGYTF
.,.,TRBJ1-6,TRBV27,TGTGCCAGCAGTTTAGACAGTGATAATTCACCCCTCCACTTT,CASSLDSDNSPLHF
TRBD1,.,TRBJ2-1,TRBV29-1,TGCAGCGTTACCCCGTCCGGGACAGGGGCTTTCACCAATGAGCAGTTCTTC,CSVTPSGTGAFTNEQFF
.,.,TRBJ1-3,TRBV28,TGTGCCGGGCGCAGGGCCTCTGGAAACACCATATATTTT,CAGRRASGNTIYF
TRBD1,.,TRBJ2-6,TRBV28,TGTGCCAGCAGATCGACAGGGGCGGGGGCCAACGTCCTGACTTTC,CASRSTGAGANVLTF
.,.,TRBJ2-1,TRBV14,TGTGCCAGCAGCCGTAACCGAGGGGGATACAATGAGCAGTTCTTC,CASSRNRGGYNEQFF
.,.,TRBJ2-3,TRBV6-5,TGTGCCAGCAGCCAACTAGGGGGAGATACGCAGTATTTT,CASSQLGGDTQYF
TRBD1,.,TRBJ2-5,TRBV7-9,TGTGCCAGCAGCTTATGGCCCACCGGGACAGGGTATAGAGAGACCCAGTACTTC,CASSLWPTGTGYRETQYF